This T cell receptor (beta chain) was recorded in a study of cytomegalovirus exposure and HLA in healthy donors. Losses at the gene ends were 0 bases for V and 4 bases for J; bases not matched to a gene: 4. The germline V gene has CDR1 LGHNA and CDR2 YNFKEQ. The CDR3 loop spans 16 amino acids. The PCR made use of 60 Vbeta and 13 Jbeta primers. The method was immunoSEQ multiplex PCR; TCRdb's version includes in-frame clones alone and lacks a portion of them. Counted here are some 150,000 clones, roughly 80% occurring once; the ten biggest clones make up 3.5%. The receptor was derived from a human donor in good health. The material sequenced was PBMCs. The chain couples TRBV4-2 to TRBJ2-1; 9 bases align to TRBD2. The CDR3 DNA reads as TGTGCCAGCAGCCAAGAGGAAGCGGGGGGATACAATGAGCAGTTCTTC. This codes for CASSQEEAGGYNEQFF.